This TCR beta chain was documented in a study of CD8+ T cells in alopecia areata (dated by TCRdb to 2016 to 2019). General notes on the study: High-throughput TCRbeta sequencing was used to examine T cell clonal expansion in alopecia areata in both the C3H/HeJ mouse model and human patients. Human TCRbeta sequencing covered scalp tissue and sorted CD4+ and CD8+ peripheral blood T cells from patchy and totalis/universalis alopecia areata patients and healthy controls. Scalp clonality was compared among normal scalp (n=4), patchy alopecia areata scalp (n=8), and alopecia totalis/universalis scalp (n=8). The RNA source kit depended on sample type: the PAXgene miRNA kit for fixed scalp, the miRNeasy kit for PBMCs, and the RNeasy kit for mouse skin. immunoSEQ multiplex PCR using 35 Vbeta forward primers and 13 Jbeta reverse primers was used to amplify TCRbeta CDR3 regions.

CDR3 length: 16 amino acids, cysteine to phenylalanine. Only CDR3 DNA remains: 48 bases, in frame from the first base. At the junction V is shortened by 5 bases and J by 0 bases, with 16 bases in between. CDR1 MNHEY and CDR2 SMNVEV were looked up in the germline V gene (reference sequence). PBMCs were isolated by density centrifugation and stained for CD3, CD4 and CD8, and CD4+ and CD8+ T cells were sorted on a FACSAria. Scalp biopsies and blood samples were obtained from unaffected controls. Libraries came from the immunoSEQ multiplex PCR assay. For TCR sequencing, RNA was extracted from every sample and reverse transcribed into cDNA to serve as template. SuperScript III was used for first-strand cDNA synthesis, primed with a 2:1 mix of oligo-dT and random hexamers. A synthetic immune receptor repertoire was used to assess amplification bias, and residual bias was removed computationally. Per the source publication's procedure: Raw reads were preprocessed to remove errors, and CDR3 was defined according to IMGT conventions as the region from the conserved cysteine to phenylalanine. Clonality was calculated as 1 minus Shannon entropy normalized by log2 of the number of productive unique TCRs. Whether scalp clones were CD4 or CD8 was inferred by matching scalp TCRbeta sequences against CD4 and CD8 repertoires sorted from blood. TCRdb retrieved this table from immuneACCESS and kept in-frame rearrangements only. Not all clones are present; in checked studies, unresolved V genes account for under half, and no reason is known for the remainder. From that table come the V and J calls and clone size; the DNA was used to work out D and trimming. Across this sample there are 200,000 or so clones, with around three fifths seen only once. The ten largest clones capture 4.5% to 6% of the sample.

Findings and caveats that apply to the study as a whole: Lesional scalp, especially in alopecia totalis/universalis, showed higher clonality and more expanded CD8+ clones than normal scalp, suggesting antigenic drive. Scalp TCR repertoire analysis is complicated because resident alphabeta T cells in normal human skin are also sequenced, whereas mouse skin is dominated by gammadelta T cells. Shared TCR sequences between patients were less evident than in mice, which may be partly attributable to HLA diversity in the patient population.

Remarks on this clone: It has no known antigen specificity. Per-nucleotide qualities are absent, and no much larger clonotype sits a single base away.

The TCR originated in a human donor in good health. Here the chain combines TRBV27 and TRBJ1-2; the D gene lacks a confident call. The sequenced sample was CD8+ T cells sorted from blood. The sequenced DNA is TGTGCCAGCAGTCCAGAGGGCCCTAGTCCTAACTATGGCTACACCTTC. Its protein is CASSPEGPSPNYGYTF.